The next 5 T cell receptor beta chains were all read from a single sample in a study of chemoradiotherapy in HPV16-positive cancers. The table came from immunoSEQ multiplex PCR; TCRdb's copy has only in-frame clones and leaves some out. The data hold 25,000 to 35,000 clones, with 90% to 95% observed a single time. The sequencing here drew on blood, taken from a patient who underwent chemoradiotherapy. The receptors stem from a human donor with HPV-associated anogenital cancer.

The rearrangement links TRBV19 to TRBJ2-2; 8 nucleotides agree with TRBD1. The J segment lost 2 bases and the V segment lost 6 bases, leaving 8 bases of the junction unmatched. This CDR3 has 16 residues. Germline CDR1 LNHDA, CDR2 SQIVND (reference sequence). The CDR3 coding sequence is TGTGCCAGTAGGGCTCAGGGGGCGCAAAACACCGGGGAGCTGTTTTTT. It translates to CASRAQGAQNTGELFF.

V is TRBV6-5 and J is TRBJ1-6; 9 bases match TRBD1. The CDR3 loop spans 14 amino acids. The J segment lost 10 bases and the V segment lost 6 bases, leaving 7 bases of the junction unmatched. Germline V lookup: CDR1 MNHEY, CDR2 SVGAGI. The CDR3 DNA is TGTGCCAGCAGAACGGGACAGGGTTTCTCACCCCTCCACTTT. Translation: CASRTGQGFSPLHF.

This clone is labeled as large. The chain links TRBV9 to TRBJ2-7; no firm D call. CDR1 is SGDLS, CDR2 YYNGEE, per germline. V was clipped by 0 bases and J by 5 bases, with 12 bases between them. The CDR3 totals 14 residues. The CDR3 coding sequence is TGTGCCAGCAGCGTAGATGGGCTAGACGACGAGCAGTACTTC. Amino acids: CASSVDGLDDEQYF.

The chain is built from TRBV30 and TRBJ1-2; TRBD1 aligns across 7 bases. Germline V gives CDR1 GTSNPN, CDR2 SVGIG (reference sequence). This CDR3 is 11 amino acids long. Trimming at V came to 2 bases and at J to 8 bases, leaving 2 bases not matched to a gene. The CDR3 protein is CAWSSGGGYTF. The CDR3, as DNA: TGTGCCTGGAGTTCAGGGGGAGGCTACACCTTC.

The rearrangement joins TRBV7-6 to TRBJ2-7, with a possible D match to TRBD2 (5 bases). CDR3 length equals 14 residues. Per germline, CDR1 SGHVS and CDR2 FNYEAQ. Trimming cost V 5 bases and J 3 bases, with 14 bases left between them. The CDR3: CASSPRGSSYEQYF. In DNA, the CDR3 is TGTGCCAGCAGCCCACGAGGGTCGAGCTACGAGCAGTACTTC.